Each of the 29 T cell receptor beta chains below was sequenced from the same sample in a study of T cell responses to AZD1222 COVID-19 vaccine. The method was immunoSEQ multiplex PCR; TCRdb's version includes in-frame clones alone and lacks a portion of them. The profile shows more than 90,000 clones, just over 90% of them singletons. This specimen consisted of peripheral blood, obtained on day 0 of AZD1222 vaccination. Source of these receptors: an adult in good health.

The CDR3 DNA is TGTGCCAGCAGTGAAGTCGCAGGGATGGGCTCCTATGGCTACACCTTC. This gives the protein CASSEVAGMGSYGYTF. The chain recombines TRBV6-1 with TRBJ1-2, with D perhaps TRBD1 (5 bases). The CDR3 has 16 amino acids. Germline CDR1 reads MNHNS; CDR2 reads SASEGT. The V end was cut by 1 base, the J end by 4 bases, with 16 bases between.

The chain joins TRBV5-6 to TRBJ1-1; no reliable D call. V was pared by 0 bases and J by 4 bases, with 10 bases between. The CDR3 runs to 14 residues. CDR1 is SGHDT, CDR2 YYEEEE, per germline. CDR3 loop: CASSLGAGATEAFF. The DNA of the CDR3 is TGTGCCAGCAGCTTGGGAGCAGGTGCCACTGAAGCTTTCTTT. Full variable domain (missing parts from reference TRBV5-6 and TRBJ1-1): DAGVTQSPTHLIKTRGQQVTLRCSPKSGHDTVSWYQQALGQGPQFIFQYYEEEERQRGNFPDRFSGHQFPNYSSELNVNALLLGDSALYLCASSLGAGATEAFFGQGTRLTVV.

The chain joins TRBV6-5 to TRBJ1-1, with unresolved D. The CDR3 spans 11 residues. Trimming left V 7 bases short and J 2 bases short, with 5 bases between. The germline V gene has CDR1 MNHEY and CDR2 SVGAGI. Written as DNA, the CDR3 is TGTGCCAGCAAAGAAAACACTGAAGCTTTCTTT. As protein: CASKENTEAFF.

The CDR3 loop reads CASSSGQNIQYF. CDR3 sequence (DNA): TGTGCCAGCAGCTCCGGACAAAACATTCAGTACTTC. The rearrangement uses TRBV5-4 and TRBJ2-4; D gene uncertain. Germline CDR1 reads SGHNT; CDR2 reads YYREEE (reference sequence). CDR3 length equals 12 residues. Between the trimmed V and J ends, which lost 3 bases and 5 bases, there was a span of 6 bases.

J is TRBJ1-1 and V is TRBV5-1, with D uncertain. The germline CDR1 and CDR2 sequences are SGHRS and YFSETQ. This CDR3 comprises 14 residues. Trimming shortened V by 4 bases and J by 5 bases, and 15 bases separated the two germline ends. CDR3 in DNA: TGCGCCAGCAGCCCACAAGGGCAAGAGACTGAAGCTTTCTTT. Translated, it gives CASSPQGQETEAFF.

The chain combines TRBV2 with TRBJ1-4, with 8 bases matching TRBD1. The CDR3 consists of 14 residues. Germline values: CDR1 SNHLY, CDR2 FYNNEI. V was pared by 1 base and J by 6 bases, with 1 base of the junction left unmatched. The CDR3 DNA sequence: TGTGCCAGCAGTGAAGGGACAGGGTATGAAAAACTGTTTTTT. This translates into CASSEGTGYEKLFF. Filled out from reference TRBV2 and TRBJ1-4, the complete variable domain reads EPEVTQTPSHQVTQMGQEVILRCVPISNHLYFYWYRQILGQKVEFLVSFYNNEISEKSEIFDDQFSVERPDGSNFTLKIRSTKLEDSAMYFCASSEGTGYEKLFFGSGTQLSVL.

The chain couples TRBV7-2 to TRBJ2-3; either TRBD1 or TRBD2 may supply D (6 bases each). V lost 2 bases to trimming and J lost 6 bases, with 12 bases between them. The CDR3 has 14 amino acids. Looked up from germline, CDR1 is SGHTA and CDR2 is FQGNSA. CDR3 sequence (DNA): TGTGCCAGCAGCTTAAACGGGGGCTCCGATACGCAGTATTTT. Its protein product is CASSLNGGSDTQYF.

J is TRBJ2-5 and V is TRBV6-6; 10 positions match TRBD2. This CDR3 contains 14 residues. Germline-derived CDR1 and CDR2 are MNHNY and SVGAGI (reference sequence). V shed 8 bases, J shed 1 base, and the junction held 4 bases outside the gene matches. CDR3 in DNA: TGTGCCAGCGGTACTAGCGGGGCCCAAGAGACCCAGTACTTC. Translated, it gives CASGTSGAQETQYF.

The rearrangement links TRBV5-1 to TRBJ1-5; TRBD1 might be the D (5 bases). Trimming took off 6 bases at V and 2 bases at J, with 12 bases between the two ends. The length of the CDR3 is 14 residues. Germline CDR1 is SGHRS and CDR2 is YFSETQ. In nucleotides, the CDR3 is TGCGCCAGCACCTCTCGGGGCGGCAATCAGCCCCAGCATTTT. Its translation is CASTSRGGNQPQHF.

V gene TRBV5-1 combines with J gene TRBJ1-2; D is perhaps TRBD1 (6 bases). The CDR3 is made up of 14 amino acids. Germline CDR1 SGHRS, CDR2 YFSETQ. V lost 4 bases, J lost 5 bases, and 15 bases lay in between. The CDR3 DNA reads TGCGCCAGCAGCCAGGACAGCTTCTCTTATGGCTACACCTTC. Protein product: CASSQDSFSYGYTF.

This clone appeared a single time. This rearrangement joins TRBV5-1 to TRBJ1-4; TRBD1 might be the D (6 bases). Trimming removed 0 bases from V and 8 bases from J, with 14 bases in between. Germline V gives CDR1 SGHRS, CDR2 YFSETQ. CDR3 length: 15 residues. As DNA, the CDR3 is TGCGCCAGCAGCTTGGAGGGGGGCGATGGAGAAAAACTGTTTTTT. It specifies CASSLEGGDGEKLFF.

The V gene is TRBV15, the J gene TRBJ2-3, with D perhaps TRBD1 or TRBD2 (5 bases each). V shed 2 bases and J shed 1 base, with 16 bases lying between them. CDR1 is LNHNV, CDR2 YYDKDF, per germline (reference sequence). The CDR3 spans 17 residues. DNA of the CDR3: TGTGCCACCAGCAGACGCAGGGACCTGAGGGGCACAGATACGCAGTATTTT. Amino acids: CATSRRRDLRGTDTQYF.

This clone has only one observation. This chain links TRBV5-1 with TRBJ2-1; maybe TRBD2 (6 bases). The CDR3 consists of 16 residues. The V end was cut by 1 base, the J end by 6 bases, with 17 bases between. Germline V lookup: CDR1 SGHRS, CDR2 YFSETQ. CDR3 loop: CASSLWRGTAINEQFF. As DNA, the CDR3 is TGCGCCAGCAGCTTGTGGAGGGGCACTGCGATCAATGAGCAGTTCTTC.

This clone was detected once. The rearrangement links TRBV5-5 to TRBJ1-2; 7 bases are a match to TRBD1. Per germline, CDR1 SGHKS and CDR2 YYEKEE (reference sequence). Trimming removed 3 bases from V and 4 bases from J; junction bases left unmatched: 0. This CDR3 spans 12 amino acids. The CDR3 DNA follows: TGTGCCAGCAGCTGGGACAGCTATGGCTACACCTTC. Translating gives CASSWDSYGYTF.

This clone appeared a single time. This chain connects TRBV29-1 to TRBJ1-1; D not certain. The CDR3 runs 10 residues. Germline V gives CDR1 SQVTM, CDR2 ANQGSEA. The V and J ends lost 7 bases and 2 bases respectively, with 5 bases between them. The CDR3 DNA is TGCAGCGCCTTAAACACTGAAGCTTTCTTT. Protein product: CSALNTEAFF.

J is TRBJ1-4 and V is TRBV7-9; no reliable D call. Looked up from germline, CDR1 is SEHNR and CDR2 is FQNEAQ (reference sequence). The CDR3 has 12 residues. V lost 7 bases, J lost 8 bases, and 11 bases lay in between. CDR3 protein: CASIPQEEKLFF. The DNA for the CDR3 is TGTGCCAGCATCCCCCAGGAGGAAAAACTGTTTTTT.

The rearrangement uses TRBV2 and TRBJ2-6; D tentatively fits TRBD1 or TRBD2 (5 bases each). CDR1 and CDR2 from the germline V gene are SNHLY and FYNNEI. Between the trimmed V and J ends, which lost 4 bases and 0 bases, there was a span of 10 bases. The CDR3 is 16 amino acids. The chain's CDR3 is CASSGDRLSGANVLTF. CDR3 DNA sequence: TGTGCCAGCAGTGGGGACCGCCTCTCTGGGGCCAACGTCCTGACTTTC.

The chain employs TRBV4-1 and TRBJ2-1; D gene uncertain. Trimming removed 1 base from V and 8 bases from J, with 18 bases in between. Germline V gives CDR1 MGHRA, CDR2 YSYEKL. CDR3 length: 16 amino acids. CDR3 DNA sequence: TGCGCCAGCAGCCAAGTGCGCCTAGGTGGGATCCATGAGCAGTTCTTC. It is translated as CASSQVRLGGIHEQFF.

The chain couples TRBV11-2 to TRBJ1-4, with D tentatively TRBD1 (5 bases). The germline V gene has CDR1 SGHAT and CDR2 FQNNGV. V shed 3 bases and J shed 0 bases, with 14 bases lying between them. CDR3 length: 17 amino acids. CDR3: CASSFLDSFATNEKLFF. CDR3 sequence (DNA): TGTGCCAGCAGCTTTCTTGACAGCTTTGCAACTAATGAAAAACTGTTTTTT. The full variable domain, completed using reference TRBV11-2 and TRBJ1-4, is EAGVAQSPRYKIIEKRQSVAFWCNPISGHATLYWYQQILGQGPKLLIQFQNNGVVDDSQLPKDRFSAERLKGVDSTLKIQPAKLEDSAVYLCASSFLDSFATNEKLFFGSGTQLSVL.

The chain couples TRBV18 to TRBJ2-4; either TRBD1 or TRBD2 may supply D (5 bases each). The germline V gene encodes CDR1 KGHSH and CDR2 LQKENI. The V gene lost 3 bases and the J gene lost 5 bases, with 8 bases spanning the gap. This CDR3 has 13 amino acids. CDR3: CASSPLGQNIQYF. CDR3 coding DNA: TGTGCCAGCTCACCGCTGGGACAAAACATTCAGTACTTC. Filled out from reference TRBV18 and TRBJ2-4, the complete variable domain reads NAGVMQNPRHLVRRRGQEARLRCSPMKGHSHVYWYRQLPEEGLKFMVYLQKENIIDESGMPKERFSAEFPKEGPSILRIQQVVRGDSAAYFCASSPLGQNIQYFGAGTRLSVL.

The chain uses TRBV28 and TRBJ2-7; D not certain. The V gene lost 2 bases and the J gene lost 6 bases, with 8 bases spanning the gap. The CDR3 has 12 amino acids. Germline CDR1 and CDR2: MDHEN and SYDVKM. CDR3 in amino acids: CASSLAGTEQYF. The CDR3, as DNA: TGTGCCAGCAGTTTAGCAGGCACCGAGCAGTACTTC.

V and J are TRBV7-9 and TRBJ1-6; 9 positions match TRBD1. The junction had 6 bases not matched to a gene; V was cut back by 5 bases and J by 7 bases. There are 15 residues in the CDR3. Germline V gives CDR1 SEHNR, CDR2 FQNEAQ (reference sequence). This CDR3 reads CASSGRTGENSPLHF. The CDR3 DNA reads TGTGCCAGCAGCGGACGGACAGGGGAAAATTCACCCCTCCACTTT.

The chain links TRBV28 to TRBJ1-1; D is unclear. The CDR3 runs 12 residues. Trimming cost V 6 bases and J 0 bases, with 5 bases left between them. Germline values: CDR1 MDHEN, CDR2 SYDVKM. As DNA, the CDR3 is TGTGCCAGCAGCCGGGTGAACACTGAAGCTTTCTTT. Translating gives CASSRVNTEAFF.

The V gene is TRBV28, the J gene TRBJ1-2, with D hard to call. The germline CDR1 and CDR2 sequences are MDHEN and SYDVKM. Between the trimmed V and J ends, which lost 5 bases and 4 bases, there was a span of 14 bases. This CDR3 comprises 14 residues. CDR3 in DNA: TGTGCCAGCAGTCCCCCCAGGCAATCCTATGGCTACACCTTC. Translated, it gives CASSPPRQSYGYTF.

The DNA for the CDR3 is TGCAGCGTTGATAGGGGAACGTACACTGAAGCTTTCTTT. It encodes CSVDRGTYTEAFF. The chain couples TRBV29-1 to TRBJ1-1, with a weak D call TRBD1 (5 bases). With 3 bases removed from V and 3 bases from J, the gap between germline ends came to 11 bases. The CDR3 covers 13 residues. Germline CDR1 and CDR2: SQVTM and ANQGSEA.

CDR3 region: CASSSQGADYGYTF. CDR3 nucleotide sequence: TGTGCCAGCTCGAGTCAGGGGGCGGACTATGGCTACACCTTC. The chain carries TRBV18 and TRBJ1-2; 8 bases are a match to TRBD1. This CDR3 has 14 amino acids. The trim removed 6 bases at V and 3 bases at J, leaving 6 bases unmatched. CDR1 KGHSH and CDR2 LQKENI come from the germline V gene.

The rearrangement links TRBV7-8 to TRBJ1-2; TRBD1 aligns across 7 bases. V shed 3 bases, J shed 11 bases, and the junction held 9 bases outside the gene matches. Per the germline V gene, CDR1 is SGHVS and CDR2 is FQNEAQ. The length of the CDR3 is 13 residues. CDR3 DNA sequence: TGTGCCAGCAGCTTCTCTACAGGGGAAACTTACACCTTC. This sequence encodes CASSFSTGETYTF.

About this clone itself: The identical CDR3 is also encoded by other nucleotide sequences in the sample. V and J are TRBV12-3 or TRBV12-4 and TRBJ1-1; D gene unclear. The CDR3 consists of 11 residues. V was pared by 1 base and J by 8 bases, with 5 bases between. The CDR3 sequence is CASSLGTEAFF. DNA of the CDR3: TGTGCCAGCAGTTTAGGCACCGAAGCTTTCTTT.

This clone was recorded only once. V gene TRBV7-2 combines with J gene TRBJ2-5, with 8 nucleotides matching TRBD2. V trimming: 5 bases; J trimming: 4 bases; junction bases outside the gene matches: 21. CDR1 and CDR2 (germline): SGHTA, FQGNSA. This CDR3 contains 19 residues. The CDR3 DNA follows: TGTGCCAGCAGCATGAGTTTATCCGGGGGGGTTATGATGCGAGAGACCCAGTACTTC. Translating it yields CASSMSLSGGVMMRETQYF.